This T cell receptor (beta chain) was captured by sequencing in a study of T cells in Graves' hyperthyroidism and ophthalmopathy. General study points: The blood repertoire included most of the expanded thyroid clonotypes above 0.001. Before onset, ophthalmopathy was predicted by the model a median roughly 6.8 months earlier.

Template material for amplifying TCR beta CDR3 regions consisted of RNA transcripts. The TCR CDR3 first-round RT-PCR relied on the HTBI primer set. TCRdb redid the calling of the multiplex PCR reads with MiXCR, one entry per CDR3 protein. This table has roughly 570,000 distinct CDR3 sequences, 46% appearing once. The CDR3 is 8 amino acids. Germline V gene lookup returns CDR1 SQVTM and CDR2 ANQGSEA. V gave up 4 bases and J gave up 9 bases, with 0 bases separating them. This clonotype appeared a few times. The antigen remains unidentified. Uncontrolled infection, other autoimmune disease, pregnancy and lactation each barred patients from inclusion. Based on clinical symptoms, serum thyroxine and TRAb, thyroid ultrasound and orbital computed tomography, diagnoses were reached.

The chain recombines TRBV29-1 with TRBJ2-2; no clear D. The clonotype was recovered from an adult woman with Graves' disease, either hyperthyroidism or ophthalmopathy (not recorded which). Sequencing was carried out using peripheral blood or thyroid tissue (not recorded which). This CDR3 reads CSVGELFF. The CDR3, as DNA: TGCAGCGTTGGGGAGCTGTTTTTT.